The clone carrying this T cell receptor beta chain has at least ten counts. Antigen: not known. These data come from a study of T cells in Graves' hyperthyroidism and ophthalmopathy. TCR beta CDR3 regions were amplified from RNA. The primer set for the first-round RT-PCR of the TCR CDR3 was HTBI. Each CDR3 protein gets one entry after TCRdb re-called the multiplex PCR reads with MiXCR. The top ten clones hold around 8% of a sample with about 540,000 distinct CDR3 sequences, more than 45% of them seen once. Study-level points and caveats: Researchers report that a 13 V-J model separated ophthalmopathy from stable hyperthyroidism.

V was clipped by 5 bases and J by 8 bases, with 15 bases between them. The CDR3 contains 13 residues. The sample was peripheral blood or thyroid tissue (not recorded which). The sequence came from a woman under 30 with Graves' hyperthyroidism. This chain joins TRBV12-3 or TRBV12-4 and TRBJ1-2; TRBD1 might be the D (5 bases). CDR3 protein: CASSHGTRRGYTF. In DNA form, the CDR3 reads TGTGCCAGCAGTCATGGGACCCGACGGGGCTACACCTTC.